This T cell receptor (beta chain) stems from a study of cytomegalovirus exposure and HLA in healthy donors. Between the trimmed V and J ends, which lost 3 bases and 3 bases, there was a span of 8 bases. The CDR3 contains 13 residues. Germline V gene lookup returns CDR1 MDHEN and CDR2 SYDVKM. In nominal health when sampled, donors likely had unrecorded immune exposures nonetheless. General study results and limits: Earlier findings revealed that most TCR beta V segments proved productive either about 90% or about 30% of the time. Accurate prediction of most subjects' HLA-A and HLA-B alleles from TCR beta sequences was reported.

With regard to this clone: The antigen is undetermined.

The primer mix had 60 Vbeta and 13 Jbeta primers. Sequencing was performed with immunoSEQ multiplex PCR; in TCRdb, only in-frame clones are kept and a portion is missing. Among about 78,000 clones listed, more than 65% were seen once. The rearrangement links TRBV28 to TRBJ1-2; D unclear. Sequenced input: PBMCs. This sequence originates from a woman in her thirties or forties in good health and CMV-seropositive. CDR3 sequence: CASSFRLDYGYTF. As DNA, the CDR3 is TGTGCCAGCAGTTTCCGACTTGACTATGGCTACACCTTC.